These T cell receptor beta chains were read from a single sample in a study of blood T cell repertoires in COVID-19. This table comes from immunoSEQ multiplex PCR, and its TCRdb copy is limited to in-frame clones, with some not included. The sample includes about 100,000 clones, roughly 84% of them seen just once. Sequenced material: peripheral blood. The source is a man aged 65 to 85 with active or convalescent COVID-19. The CDR3 runs from the conserved cysteine through the conserved F or W. The D gene is left open where the match is weak. Clone size is not always given. Where it is, it says once, few, many or a class for expanded clones.

J gene: TRBJ2-7
D gene: NA
V gene: TRBV27
clone size: NA
CDR3 DNA: TGTGCCAGACTGGAGACGTCGCAGTACTTC
CDR3 protein: CARLETSQYF

J gene: TRBJ1-1
D gene: NA
V gene: TRBV6-5
clone size: NA
CDR3 DNA: TGTGCCAGCAGTCCCGATTGGTCGCTAGGCACTGAAGCTTTCTTT
CDR3 protein: CASSPDWSLGTEAFF

J gene: TRBJ1-2
D gene: TRBD1
V gene: TRBV2
clone size: NA
CDR3 DNA: TGTGCCAGCAGGGCCGACAGGGTTCCTGGCTACACCTTC
CDR3 protein: CASRADRVPGYTF

J gene: TRBJ2-7
D gene: NA
V gene: TRBV11-2
clone size: once
CDR3 DNA: TGTGCCAGCAGCTTAGTATACAGCTCCTACGAGCAGTACTTC
CDR3 protein: CASSLVYSSYEQYF

J gene: TRBJ1-6
D gene: NA
V gene: TRBV27
clone size: NA
CDR3 DNA: TGTGCCAGCAGTTTACAAGGCAGGGAAAGGAGTTCACCCCTCCACTTT
CDR3 protein: CASSLQGRERSSPLHF

J gene: TRBJ1-1
D gene: NA
V gene: TRBV5-4
clone size: NA
CDR3 DNA: TGTGCCAGCAGCTTGGATGGGCAGGGTGAAGCTTTCTTT
CDR3 protein: CASSLDGQGEAFF

J gene: TRBJ2-2
D gene: TRBD2
V gene: TRBV5-6
clone size: once
CDR3 DNA: TGTGCCAGCAGCGTGGGACTAGCGTTGGCCGGGGAGCTGTTTTTT
CDR3 protein: CASSVGLALAGELFF

J gene: TRBJ2-3
D gene: NA
V gene: TRBV30
clone size: NA
CDR3 DNA: TGTGCCTGGACAGGGCAAGATACGCAGTATTTT
CDR3 protein: CAWTGQDTQYF

J gene: TRBJ1-5
D gene: NA
V gene: TRBV6-5
clone size: once
CDR3 DNA: TGTGCCAGCCGACAGACTAGCAATCAGCCCCAGCATTTT
CDR3 protein: CASRQTSNQPQHF

J gene: TRBJ1-1
D gene: NA
V gene: TRBV18
clone size: NA
CDR3 DNA: TGTGCCAGCTCAGGCGGGGGCCAGAACACTGAAGCTTTCTTT
CDR3 protein: CASSGGGQNTEAFF

J gene: TRBJ1-6
D gene: TRBD1
V gene: TRBV20-1
clone size: NA
CDR3 DNA: TGCAGTGCTAGTCGGACAGGCGTTTACTCACCCCTCCACTTT
CDR3 protein: CSASRTGVYSPLHF

J gene: TRBJ1-5
D gene: TRBD1
V gene: TRBV12-3/TRBV12-4
clone size: NA
CDR3 DNA: TGTGCCAGCAGCACAGGGGTTCGTCAGCATTTT
CDR3 protein: CASSTGVRQHF

J gene: TRBJ1-1
D gene: TRBD1
V gene: TRBV3-1/TRBV3-2
clone size: NA
CDR3 DNA: TGTGCCAGCAGCCTGAGGACAGGGGGCACTGAAGCTTTCTTT
CDR3 protein: CASSLRTGGTEAFF

J gene: TRBJ2-1
D gene: TRBD2
V gene: TRBV27
clone size: NA
CDR3 DNA: TGTGCCAGCAGCCCTCCGGCTAGCGGGGGGTCCCGTTCCTACAATGAGCAGTTCTTC
CDR3 protein: CASSPPASGGSRSYNEQFF

J gene: TRBJ2-7
D gene: NA
V gene: TRBV6-5
clone size: NA
CDR3 DNA: TGTGCCAGCAGTTACGTTCAGGGATACGAGCAGTACTTC
CDR3 protein: CASSYVQGYEQYF

J gene: TRBJ1-5
D gene: NA
V gene: TRBV19
clone size: NA
CDR3 DNA: TGTGCCAGTAGTATGGGGGGGATGTATAGCAATCAGCCCCAGCATTTT
CDR3 protein: CASSMGGMYSNQPQHF

J gene: TRBJ2-2
D gene: NA
V gene: TRBV18
clone size: few
CDR3 DNA: TGTGCCAGCTCACCAGAGAGAGCTTTTGCGAACACCGGGGAGCTGTTTTTT
CDR3 protein: CASSPERAFANTGELFF

J gene: TRBJ2-7
D gene: NA
V gene: TRBV9
clone size: once
CDR3 DNA: TGTGCCAGCAGCGCCCGAGGTGGGGCAGGGGCCGACGAGCAGTACTTC
CDR3 protein: CASSARGGAGADEQYF

J gene: TRBJ2-5
D gene: NA
V gene: TRBV28
clone size: NA
CDR3 DNA: TGTGCCAGCCTCACAGCGGGTCCAACAGAGACCCAGTACTTC
CDR3 protein: CASLTAGPTETQYF

J gene: TRBJ1-2
D gene: TRBD1
V gene: TRBV20-1
clone size: once
CDR3 DNA: TGCAGTGCTAGTAACCGGGACAGACCTAACTATGGCTACACCTTC
CDR3 protein: CSASNRDRPNYGYTF

J gene: TRBJ2-7
D gene: NA
V gene: TRBV10-1
clone size: once
CDR3 DNA: TGCGCCAGCAATTTCTCTAGCGAGCTGTCGTACGAGCAGTACTTC
CDR3 protein: CASNFSSELSYEQYF

J gene: TRBJ1-2
D gene: TRBD1
V gene: TRBV2
clone size: NA
CDR3 DNA: TGTGCCAGCAGTAACCAGGGGGGCTATGGCTACACCTTC
CDR3 protein: CASSNQGGYGYTF

J gene: TRBJ1-6
D gene: NA
V gene: TRBV2
clone size: NA
CDR3 DNA: TGTGCCAGCAGTGTGATAGAAAATTATAATTCACCCCTCCACTTT
CDR3 protein: CASSVIENYNSPLHF

J gene: TRBJ2-7
D gene: TRBD1
V gene: TRBV2
clone size: NA
CDR3 DNA: TGTGCCAGCGCTAGACAGGGCAGCTCCTACGAGCAGTACTTC
CDR3 protein: CASARQGSSYEQYF

J gene: TRBJ2-3
D gene: TRBD1
V gene: TRBV7-3
clone size: NA
CDR3 DNA: TGTGCCAGCAGCCAGGGGGCAGATACGCAGTATTTT
CDR3 protein: CASSQGADTQYF

J gene: TRBJ1-3
D gene: TRBD1
V gene: TRBV3-1/TRBV3-2
clone size: NA
CDR3 DNA: TGTGCCAGCAGCCTGACAGGGAATGGAAACACCATATATTTT
CDR3 protein: CASSLTGNGNTIYF

J gene: TRBJ2-1
D gene: TRBD1
V gene: TRBV7-3
clone size: NA
CDR3 DNA: TGTGCCAGCAGACAGCAGGGGGCCTCCTACAATGAGCAGTTCTTC
CDR3 protein: CASRQQGASYNEQFF

J gene: TRBJ1-5
D gene: NA
V gene: TRBV2
clone size: NA
CDR3 DNA: TGTGCCAGCAGGGAGGGGAATCAGCCCCAGCATTTT
CDR3 protein: CASREGNQPQHF

J gene: TRBJ2-7
D gene: TRBD1
V gene: TRBV2
clone size: few
CDR3 DNA: TGTGCCAGCAGGGGGACAGGGCCTATGGAGCAGTACTTC
CDR3 protein: CASRGTGPMEQYF

J gene: TRBJ1-2
D gene: NA
V gene: TRBV6-5
clone size: once
CDR3 DNA: TGTGCCAGCAGTCCCCCAGGGGCCTATGGCTACACCTTC
CDR3 protein: CASSPPGAYGYTF

J gene: TRBJ2-7
D gene: TRBD2
V gene: TRBV5-1
clone size: NA
CDR3 DNA: TGCGCCAGCAGCCGGCTGATAGGGACTAGCGGGGAGCAGTACTTC
CDR3 protein: CASSRLIGTSGEQYF

J gene: TRBJ2-1
D gene: TRBD1
V gene: TRBV24-1
clone size: NA
CDR3 DNA: TGTGCCACCGGGACAGGGCAGTTCACTGAGCAGTTCTTC
CDR3 protein: CATGTGQFTEQFF

J gene: TRBJ2-7
D gene: NA
V gene: TRBV7-3
clone size: NA
CDR3 DNA: TGTGCCAGCAGCTTAAACGGAGGCGAGCAGTACTTC
CDR3 protein: CASSLNGGEQYF

J gene: TRBJ1-4
D gene: NA
V gene: TRBV5-1
clone size: NA
CDR3 DNA: TGCGCCAGCAGCTTTGGGGCCAGGGGTCATGAAAAACTGTTTTTT
CDR3 protein: CASSFGARGHEKLFF

J gene: TRBJ1-2
D gene: TRBD1
V gene: TRBV6-5
clone size: NA
CDR3 DNA: TGTGCCAGCAGCTCGGACAGGGACCGCGGCGGCTACACCTTC
CDR3 protein: CASSSDRDRGGYTF

J gene: TRBJ1-2
D gene: TRBD1
V gene: TRBV27
clone size: NA
CDR3 DNA: TGTGCCAGCAGACCAACCGGGACAGGCATCTATGGCTACACCTTC
CDR3 protein: CASRPTGTGIYGYTF

J gene: TRBJ2-1
D gene: TRBD1
V gene: TRBV12-5
clone size: NA
CDR3 DNA: TGTGCTAGTGGTTTGGGACAGGGTACCAATGAGCAGTTCTTC
CDR3 protein: CASGLGQGTNEQFF

J gene: TRBJ2-5
D gene: NA
V gene: TRBV7-2
clone size: NA
CDR3 DNA: TGTGCCAGCAGCCTATCGGCGGGGGAGACCCAGTACTTC
CDR3 protein: CASSLSAGETQYF

J gene: TRBJ2-7
D gene: TRBD2
V gene: TRBV15
clone size: NA
CDR3 DNA: TGTGCCACCAGCTCCAGACTAGCGGGAGGGAACGAGCAGTACTTC
CDR3 protein: CATSSRLAGGNEQYF

J gene: TRBJ1-5
D gene: NA
V gene: TRBV19
clone size: NA
CDR3 DNA: TGTGCCAGTAGCCTTGAGCCCCAGGGGAGCAATCAGCCCCAGCATTTT
CDR3 protein: CASSLEPQGSNQPQHF

J gene: TRBJ1-1
D gene: NA
V gene: TRBV5-4
clone size: NA
CDR3 DNA: TGTGCCAGCAGCTTGGCCGAAACCAGGGGCACTGAAGCTTTCTTT
CDR3 protein: CASSLAETRGTEAFF

J gene: TRBJ1-2
D gene: NA
V gene: TRBV5-5
clone size: NA
CDR3 DNA: TGTGCCAGCAGCTTGACCCAGGGAACCGCCACTAACTATGGCTACACCTTC
CDR3 protein: CASSLTQGTATNYGYTF

J gene: TRBJ1-6
D gene: NA
V gene: TRBV2
clone size: NA
CDR3 DNA: TGTGCCACCGGGCCGGGGGTGGCCTATAATTCACCCCTCCACTTT
CDR3 protein: CATGPGVAYNSPLHF

J gene: TRBJ2-7
D gene: TRBD2
V gene: TRBV11-2
clone size: NA
CDR3 DNA: TGTGCCAGCAGCCAGGGACTAGCGGAGGCCTACGAGCAGTACTTC
CDR3 protein: CASSQGLAEAYEQYF

J gene: TRBJ1-6
D gene: NA
V gene: TRBV6-4
clone size: NA
CDR3 DNA: TGTGCCAGCAGTGCCCGGACAGATAATTCACCCCTCCACTTT
CDR3 protein: CASSARTDNSPLHF

J gene: TRBJ2-7
D gene: NA
V gene: TRBV18
clone size: NA
CDR3 DNA: TGTGCCAGCTCACGCATGCAGGGTGAGCAGTACTTC
CDR3 protein: CASSRMQGEQYF

J gene: TRBJ2-5
D gene: TRBD1
V gene: TRBV9
clone size: NA
CDR3 DNA: TGTGCCAGCAGCGTAGGCCAGGGGGCTTCGGAGACCCAGTACTTC
CDR3 protein: CASSVGQGASETQYF

J gene: TRBJ1-1
D gene: NA
V gene: TRBV5-4
clone size: NA
CDR3 DNA: TGTGCCAGCAGCTTGGTAGGGGTGAGGACTGAAGCTTTCTTT
CDR3 protein: CASSLVGVRTEAFF

J gene: TRBJ2-7
D gene: TRBD1
V gene: TRBV6-1
clone size: NA
CDR3 DNA: TGTGCCAGCAGTGAAGTGGGACAGGGTCAGGGCGAGCAGTACTTC
CDR3 protein: CASSEVGQGQGEQYF

J gene: TRBJ1-2
D gene: TRBD1
V gene: TRBV6-6
clone size: NA
CDR3 DNA: TGTGCCAGCAGTCAACAGGGGGCGGATACCTATGGCTACACCTTC
CDR3 protein: CASSQQGADTYGYTF

J gene: TRBJ2-2
D gene: NA
V gene: TRBV7-9
clone size: NA
CDR3 DNA: TGTGCCAGCAGCTTGATTCAGAAAGACGGGGAGCTGTTTTTT
CDR3 protein: CASSLIQKDGELFF

J gene: TRBJ1-2
D gene: TRBD1
V gene: TRBV3-1/TRBV3-2
clone size: few
CDR3 DNA: TGTGCCAGCAGCCAATATAGGACAGGGGACGGCTACACCTTC
CDR3 protein: CASSQYRTGDGYTF

J gene: TRBJ1-5
D gene: NA
V gene: TRBV28
clone size: NA
CDR3 DNA: TGTGCCAGCAGTGTCTCTGGTCGGGGGAACAATCAGCCCCAGCATTTT
CDR3 protein: CASSVSGRGNNQPQHF

J gene: TRBJ1-1
D gene: NA
V gene: TRBV18
clone size: NA
CDR3 DNA: TGTGCCAGCTCACCACCAACGGGGTGGAACACTGAAGCTTTCTTT
CDR3 protein: CASSPPTGWNTEAFF

J gene: TRBJ2-3
D gene: NA
V gene: TRBV5-4
clone size: once
CDR3 DNA: TGTGCCAGCAGCTTTCAGACAGATACGCAGTATTTT
CDR3 protein: CASSFQTDTQYF

J gene: TRBJ1-2
D gene: TRBD1
V gene: TRBV5-1
clone size: NA
CDR3 DNA: TGCGCCAGCAGCACGGGACAGGGCGGCGCGAGGTATGGCTACACCTTC
CDR3 protein: CASSTGQGGARYGYTF

J gene: TRBJ2-7
D gene: NA
V gene: TRBV9
clone size: few
CDR3 DNA: TGTGCCAGCAGCGTAGGGGGAAGGGGATACGAGCAGTACTTC
CDR3 protein: CASSVGGRGYEQYF

J gene: TRBJ2-1
D gene: TRBD1
V gene: TRBV9
clone size: NA
CDR3 DNA: TGTGCCAGCAGCTCTCCGGACAGGGTTGATGAGCAGTTCTTC
CDR3 protein: CASSSPDRVDEQFF

J gene: TRBJ1-2
D gene: NA
V gene: TRBV6-6
clone size: few
CDR3 DNA: TGTGCCAGCATCGACAGTCACCGCCTTTACTATGGCTACACCTTC
CDR3 protein: CASIDSHRLYYGYTF